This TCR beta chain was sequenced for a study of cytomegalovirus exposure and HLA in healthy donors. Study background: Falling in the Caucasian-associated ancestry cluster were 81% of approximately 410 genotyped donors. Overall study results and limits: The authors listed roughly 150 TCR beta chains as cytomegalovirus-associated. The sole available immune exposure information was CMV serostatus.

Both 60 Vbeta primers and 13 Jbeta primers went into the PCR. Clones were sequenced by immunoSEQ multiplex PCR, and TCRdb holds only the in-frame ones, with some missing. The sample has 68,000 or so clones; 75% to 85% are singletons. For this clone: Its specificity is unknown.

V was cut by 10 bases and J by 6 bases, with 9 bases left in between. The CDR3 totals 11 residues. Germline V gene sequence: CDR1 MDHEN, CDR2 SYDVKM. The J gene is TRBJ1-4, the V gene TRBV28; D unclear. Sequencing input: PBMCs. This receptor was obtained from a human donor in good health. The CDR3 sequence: CATEADEKLFF. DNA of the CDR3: TGTGCCACAGAGGCCGATGAAAAACTGTTTTTT.